This T cell receptor beta chain was captured by sequencing in a study of T cells after yellow fever vaccination. Study in general: Preparation used SMART-Seq v4 Ultra Low Input for the low-cell-number fractions.

CDR3 length: 14 residues. Trimming removed 4 bases from V and 1 base from J, with 9 bases in between. The V gene's germline CDR1 is LNHNV and CDR2 YYDKDF (reference sequence). This clonotype was seen just once. Each CDR3 protein gets one entry after TCRdb re-called the 5' RACE reads with MiXCR. The table has some 500,000 distinct CDR3 sequences, about 14% seen once. This sequence was found in a man between 25 and 39 years old who received the YFV17D yellow fever vaccine. The sample consisted of PBMCs, taken on the day of the yellow fever booster vaccination. The V and J genes are TRBV15 and TRBJ2-3; either TRBD1 or TRBD2 may fit D (5 bases each). CDR3 in amino acids: CATSIPGRTDTQYF. The CDR3 DNA reads TGTGCCACCAGCATCCCGGGACGCACAGATACGCAGTATTTT. Variable domain in full (rest from reference TRBV15 and TRBJ2-3): DAMVIQNPRYQVTQFGKPVTLSCSQTLNHNVMYWYQQKSSQAPKLLFHYYDKDFNNEADTPDNFQSRRPNTSFCFLDIRSPGLGDTAMYLCATSIPGRTDTQYFGPGTRLTVL.